The present T cell receptor (beta chain) was sequenced within a study of T cell changes during pregnancy in multiple sclerosis (dated by TCRdb to the late 2010s). Some background on the complete study: The study examined how the T cell repertoire changed over the course of pregnancy in women with multiple sclerosis.

The library came from the immunoSEQ multiplex PCR assay. Held by TCRdb, this immuneACCESS table contains in-frame sequences only and omits some clones. Under half of the omission traces to an unresolved V gene where checked; the cause of the rest is unknown. Present in this sample are over 40,000 clones, more than 70% of which were seen just once. Together, the top ten hold about 5.5% of the sample. Taken from the germline V gene, the CDR1 and CDR2 loops are SGHVS and FNYEAQ. Measured from the cysteine to the phenylalanine, the CDR3 is 13 residues long. This entry keeps only the CDR3 DNA: 39 bases, framed from base 1. Cut back by 0 bases and 5 bases, the V and J ends lie 5 bases apart. Remarks on this clone: What antigen it recognizes has not been identified. Base qualities are not recorded, but no much larger clone differs from it by a single base.

The V and J segments used are TRBV7-6 and TRBJ2-1; the D gene identity is not certain. This sequence originates from a female donor in good health, enrolled as a control in a pregnancy study. This specimen was CD8+ T cells from peripheral blood mononuclear cells, taken after pregnancy. The CDR3 corresponds to CASSLALHNEQFF. The nucleotide sequence is given as TGTGCCAGCAGCTTAGCACTCCACAATGAGCAGTTCTTC.